This T cell receptor (beta chain) was identified in a study of T-cell memory formation after mild COVID-19. This clonotype was seen a few times. A much larger clone is a single base away; this may be a read error. Via MiXCR, TCRdb re-called the 5' RACE reads, giving one row per CDR3 protein. Of under 250,000 distinct CDR3 sequences in the sample, more than 8% were seen once. Trimming removed 5 bases at V and 1 base at J, with 11 bases between. CDR3 size: 14 residues. CDR1 and CDR2 (germline): SGHTA, FQGNSA. The material sequenced was PBMCs or a T cell subset sorted from them (not recorded which). The chain has TRBV7-2 and TRBJ2-5; maybe TRBD2 (7 bases). This TCR came from a man between 18 and 29 years old who had mild COVID-19 (a few samples of this study predate the infection). Cell type and time point are not known. DNA for the CDR3: TGTGCCAGCAGCACCGCGGGGGCCCAAGAGACCCAGTACTTC. It yields the protein CASSTAGAQETQYF.